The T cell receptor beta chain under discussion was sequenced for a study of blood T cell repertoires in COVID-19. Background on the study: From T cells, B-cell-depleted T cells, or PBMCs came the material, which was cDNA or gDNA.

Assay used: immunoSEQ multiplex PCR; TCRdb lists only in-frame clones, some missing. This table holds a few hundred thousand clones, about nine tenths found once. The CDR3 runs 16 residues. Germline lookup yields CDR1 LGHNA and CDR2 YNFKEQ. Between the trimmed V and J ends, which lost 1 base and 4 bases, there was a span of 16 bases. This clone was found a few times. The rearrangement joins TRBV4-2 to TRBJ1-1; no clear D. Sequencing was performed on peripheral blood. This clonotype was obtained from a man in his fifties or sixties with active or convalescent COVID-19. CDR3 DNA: TGTGCCAGCAGCCAAGCCCTTGTGGGAGGTATCACTGAAGCTTTCTTT. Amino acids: CASSQALVGGITEAFF.